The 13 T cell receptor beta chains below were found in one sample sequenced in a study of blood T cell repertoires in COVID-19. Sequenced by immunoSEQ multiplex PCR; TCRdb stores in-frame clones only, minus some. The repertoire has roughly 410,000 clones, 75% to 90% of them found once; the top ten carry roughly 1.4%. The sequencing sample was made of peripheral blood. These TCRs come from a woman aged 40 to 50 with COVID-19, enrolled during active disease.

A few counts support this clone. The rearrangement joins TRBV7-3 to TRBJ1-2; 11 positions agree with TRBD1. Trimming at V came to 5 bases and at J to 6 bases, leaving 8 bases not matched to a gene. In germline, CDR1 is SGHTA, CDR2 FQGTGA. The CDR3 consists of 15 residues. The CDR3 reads CASSKGQGDADGYTF. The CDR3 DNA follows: TGTGCCAGCAGCAAGGGACAGGGGGATGCTGATGGCTACACCTTC.

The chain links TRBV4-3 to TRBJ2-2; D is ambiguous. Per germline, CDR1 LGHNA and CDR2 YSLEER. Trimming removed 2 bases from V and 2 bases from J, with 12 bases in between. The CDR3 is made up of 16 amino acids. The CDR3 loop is CASSQRSGFNTGELFF. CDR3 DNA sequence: TGCGCCAGCAGCCAAAGATCGGGTTTTAACACCGGGGAGCTGTTTTTT.

The CDR3 is CASSEGQGAINYGYTF. The DNA for the CDR3 is TGCGCCAGCAGCGAGGGACAGGGCGCAATTAACTATGGCTACACCTTC. The V gene is TRBV5-1, the J gene TRBJ1-2; TRBD1 agrees at 9 bases. The germline gives CDR1 SGHRS, CDR2 YFSETQ. The CDR3 sequence is 16 residues long. After removal of 4 bases from V and 1 base from J, the junction contained 8 bases not matched to a gene.

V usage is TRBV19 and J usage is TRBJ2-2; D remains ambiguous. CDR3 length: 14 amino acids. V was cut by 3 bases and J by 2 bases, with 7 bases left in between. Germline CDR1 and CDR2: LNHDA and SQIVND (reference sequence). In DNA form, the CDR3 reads TGTGCCAGTAGTATCGTCAGAAACACCGGGGAGCTGTTTTTT. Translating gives CASSIVRNTGELFF.

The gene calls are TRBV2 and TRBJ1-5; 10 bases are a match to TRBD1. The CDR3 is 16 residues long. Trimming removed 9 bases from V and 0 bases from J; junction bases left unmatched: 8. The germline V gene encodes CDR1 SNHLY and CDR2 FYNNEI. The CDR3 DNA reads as TGTGCCAGTGGGACAGGGGTTCCTTATAGCAATCAGCCCCAGCATTTT. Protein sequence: CASGTGVPYSNQPQHF.

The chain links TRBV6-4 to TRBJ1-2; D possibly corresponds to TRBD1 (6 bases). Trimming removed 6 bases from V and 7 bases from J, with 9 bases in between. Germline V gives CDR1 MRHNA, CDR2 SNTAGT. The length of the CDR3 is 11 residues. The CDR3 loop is CASRQGSGYTF. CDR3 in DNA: TGTGCCAGCAGGCAGGGGAGTGGCTACACCTTC.

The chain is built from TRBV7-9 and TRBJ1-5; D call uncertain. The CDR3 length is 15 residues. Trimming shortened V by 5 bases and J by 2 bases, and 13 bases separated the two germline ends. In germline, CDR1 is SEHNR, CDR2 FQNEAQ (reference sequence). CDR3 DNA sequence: TGTGCCAGCAGCCCCGACCCGGCGGGCAATCAGCCCCAGCATTTT. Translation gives CASSPDPAGNQPQHF.

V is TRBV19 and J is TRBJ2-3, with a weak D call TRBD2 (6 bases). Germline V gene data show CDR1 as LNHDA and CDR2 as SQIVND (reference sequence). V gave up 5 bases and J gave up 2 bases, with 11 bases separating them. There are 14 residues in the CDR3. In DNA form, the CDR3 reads TGTGCCAGTAGTCCTAGCGCAAACACAGATACGCAGTATTTT. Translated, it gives CASSPSANTDTQYF.

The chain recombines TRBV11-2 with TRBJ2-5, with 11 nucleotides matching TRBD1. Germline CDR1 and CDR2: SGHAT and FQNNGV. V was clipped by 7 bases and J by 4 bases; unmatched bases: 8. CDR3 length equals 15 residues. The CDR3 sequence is CASINRGTGGETQYF. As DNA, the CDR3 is TGTGCCAGCATCAATCGTGGGACAGGGGGAGAGACCCAGTACTTC.

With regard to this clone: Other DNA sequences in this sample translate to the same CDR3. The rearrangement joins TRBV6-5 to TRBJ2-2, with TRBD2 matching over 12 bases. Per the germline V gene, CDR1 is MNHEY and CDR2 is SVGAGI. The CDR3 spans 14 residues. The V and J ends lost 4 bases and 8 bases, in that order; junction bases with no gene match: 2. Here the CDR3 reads CASSWTSGTGELFF. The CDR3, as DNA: TGTGCCAGCAGTTGGACTAGCGGGACTGGGGAGCTGTTTTTT.

The CDR3 bases are TGTGCCAGCAGTGAGCCAGGGCCCGATCAGCCCCAGCATTTT. Its translation is CASSEPGPDQPQHF. This chain uses TRBV27 with TRBJ1-5; possibly TRBD1 for D (5 bases). The V end was cut by 5 bases, the J end by 5 bases, with 13 bases between. Germline V gives CDR1 MNHEY, CDR2 SMNVEV (reference sequence). The CDR3 spans 14 residues.

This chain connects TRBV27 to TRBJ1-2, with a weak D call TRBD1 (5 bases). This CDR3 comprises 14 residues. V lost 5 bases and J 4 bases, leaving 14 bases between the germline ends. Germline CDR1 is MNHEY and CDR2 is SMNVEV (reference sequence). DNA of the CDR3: TGTGCCAGCAGTCTCCAAAAACAGGCCTATGGCTACACCTTC. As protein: CASSLQKQAYGYTF.

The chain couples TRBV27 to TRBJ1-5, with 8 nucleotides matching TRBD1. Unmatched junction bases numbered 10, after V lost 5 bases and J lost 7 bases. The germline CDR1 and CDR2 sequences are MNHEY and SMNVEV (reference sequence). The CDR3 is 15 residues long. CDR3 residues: CASSTWQGAWQPQHF. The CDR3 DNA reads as TGTGCCAGCAGTACGTGGCAGGGGGCTTGGCAGCCCCAGCATTTT.